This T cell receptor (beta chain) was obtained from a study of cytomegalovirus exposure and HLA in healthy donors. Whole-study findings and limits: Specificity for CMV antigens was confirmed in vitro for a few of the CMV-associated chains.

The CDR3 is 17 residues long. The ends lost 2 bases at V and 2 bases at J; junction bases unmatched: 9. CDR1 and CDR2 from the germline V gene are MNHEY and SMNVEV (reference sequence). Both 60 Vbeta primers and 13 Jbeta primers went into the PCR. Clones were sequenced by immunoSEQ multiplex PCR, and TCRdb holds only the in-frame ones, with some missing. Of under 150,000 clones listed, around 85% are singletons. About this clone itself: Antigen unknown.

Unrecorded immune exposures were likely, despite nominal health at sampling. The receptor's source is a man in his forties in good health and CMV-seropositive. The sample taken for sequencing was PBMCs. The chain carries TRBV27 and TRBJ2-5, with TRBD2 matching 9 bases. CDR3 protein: CASSLRPSGEKQETQYF. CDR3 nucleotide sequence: TGTGCCAGCAGTTTACGCCCTAGCGGGGAGAAACAAGAGACCCAGTACTTC.